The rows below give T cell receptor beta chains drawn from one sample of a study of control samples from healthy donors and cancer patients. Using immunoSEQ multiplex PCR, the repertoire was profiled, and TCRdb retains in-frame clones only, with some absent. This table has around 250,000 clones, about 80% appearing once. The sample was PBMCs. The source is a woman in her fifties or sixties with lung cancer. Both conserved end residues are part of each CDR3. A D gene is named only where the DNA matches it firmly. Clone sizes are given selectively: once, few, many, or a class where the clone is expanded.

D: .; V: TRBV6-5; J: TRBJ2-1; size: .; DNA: TGTGCCAGCAGCTGGGACTCTGGTTACAATGAGCAGTTCTTC; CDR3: CASSWDSGYNEQFF
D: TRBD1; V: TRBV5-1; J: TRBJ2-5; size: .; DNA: TGCGCCAGCAGCTTACAGGGGGCGGCAGAGACCCAGTACTTC; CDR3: CASSLQGAAETQYF
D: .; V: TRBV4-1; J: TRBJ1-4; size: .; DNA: TGCGCCAGCAGCCAAGGGGGGGCAAATGAAAAACTGTTTTTT; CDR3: CASSQGGANEKLFF
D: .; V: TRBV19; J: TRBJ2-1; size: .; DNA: TGTGCCAGTAGTACTAGTCTAACAGGCGCCTCATACAATGAGCAGTTCTTC; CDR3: CASSTSLTGASYNEQFF
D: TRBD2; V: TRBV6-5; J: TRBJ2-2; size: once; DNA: TGTGCCAGCTTCCGGGGGGGGCTCACCGGGGGGCTGTTTTTT; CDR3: CASFRGGLTGGLFF
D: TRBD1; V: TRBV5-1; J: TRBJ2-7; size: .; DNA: TGCGCCAGCAGCTTGGTGGACAGGGGGAAATACGAGCAGTACTTC; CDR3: CASSLVDRGKYEQYF
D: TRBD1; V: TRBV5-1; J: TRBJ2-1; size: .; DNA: TGCGCCAGCACCGAACCGGGACAGGCGCAGTTCTTC; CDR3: CASTEPGQAQFF
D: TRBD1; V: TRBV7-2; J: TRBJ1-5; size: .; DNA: TGTGCCAGCAGCGGCAGGGGGGGAATTGGGCCCCAGCATTTT; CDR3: CASSGRGGIGPQHF
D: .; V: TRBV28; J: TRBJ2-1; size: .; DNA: TGTGCCAGCAGTTCCGGGGGTTCCTACTCCTACAATGAGCAGTTCTTC; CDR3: CASSSGGSYSYNEQFF
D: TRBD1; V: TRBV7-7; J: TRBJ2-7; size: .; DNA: TGTGCTAGCAGCGTGGACAGGGCTGGCGAGCAGTACTTC; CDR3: CASSVDRAGEQYF
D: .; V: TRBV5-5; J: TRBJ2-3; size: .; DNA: TGTGCCAGCAGTTTACCTGTCCGGGCCCTCACAGTTGATACGCAGTATTTT; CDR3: CASSLPVRALTVDTQYF
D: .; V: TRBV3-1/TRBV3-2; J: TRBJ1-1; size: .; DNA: TGTGCCAGCAGCCAAGCTCCCCCGGGGGGTTGGATCACTGAAGCTTTCTTT; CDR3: CASSQAPPGGWITEAFF
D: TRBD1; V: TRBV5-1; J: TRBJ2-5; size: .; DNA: TGCGCCAGCAGCCCAAGGACAGGGGTCCCAGAGACCCAGTACTTC; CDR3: CASSPRTGVPETQYF
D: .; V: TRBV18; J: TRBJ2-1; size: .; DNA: TGTGCCAGCTCAGGGCCGGGCCAAGATGTCTATGAGCAGTTCTTC; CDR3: CASSGPGQDVYEQFF
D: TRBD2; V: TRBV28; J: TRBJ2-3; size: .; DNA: TGTGCCAGCAGTTTATCCGGACTAGCGAGCACAGATACGCAGTATTTT; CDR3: CASSLSGLASTDTQYF
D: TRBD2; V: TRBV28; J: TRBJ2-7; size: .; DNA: TGTGCCAGCAGTCTCCGAAGCGGGAGTTCCCCCTACGAGCAGTACTTC; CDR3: CASSLRSGSSPYEQYF
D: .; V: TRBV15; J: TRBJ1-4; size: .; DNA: TGTGCCACCAGCAGAGATTTCCCGGCCTACGAAAAACTGTTTTTT; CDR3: CATSRDFPAYEKLFF
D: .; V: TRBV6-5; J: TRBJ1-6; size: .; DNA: TGTGCCAGCATCATAACAGGGAATTCACCCCTCCACTTT; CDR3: CASIITGNSPLHF
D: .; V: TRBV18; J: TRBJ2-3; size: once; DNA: TGTGCCAGCTCACGTAATAGCAACACAGATACGCAGTATTTT; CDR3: CASSRNSNTDTQYF
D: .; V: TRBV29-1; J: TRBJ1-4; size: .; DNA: TGCAGCGGGCGGGTTAACCGGGATGAAAAACTGTTTTTT; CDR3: CSGRVNRDEKLFF
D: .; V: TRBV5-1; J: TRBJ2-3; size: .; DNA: TGCGCCAGCAGCTTGGTGGGCTCCACAGATACGCAGTATTTT; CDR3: CASSLVGSTDTQYF
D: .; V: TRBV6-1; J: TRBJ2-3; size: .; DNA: TGTGCCAGCAGCTGGGTTGAAGATACGCAGTATTTT; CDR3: CASSWVEDTQYF
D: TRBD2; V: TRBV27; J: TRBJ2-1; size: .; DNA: TGTGCCAGCTGGTCTAGCGGGAGAACCAATGAGCAGTTCTTC; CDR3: CASWSSGRTNEQFF
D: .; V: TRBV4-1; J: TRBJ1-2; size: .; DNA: TGCGCCAGCAGCCAAGATGGGATCCTCTCGGGCTATGGCTACACCTTC; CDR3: CASSQDGILSGYGYTF
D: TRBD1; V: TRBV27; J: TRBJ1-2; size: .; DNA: TGTGCCAGCAGTTGGGACAGGGTCAACCGCCATGGCTACACCTTC; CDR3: CASSWDRVNRHGYTF
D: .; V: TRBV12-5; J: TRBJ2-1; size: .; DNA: TGTGCTAGTGGTTTGGTACGAGGAGAGAGCTCCTACAATGAGCAGTTCTTC; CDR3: CASGLVRGESSYNEQFF
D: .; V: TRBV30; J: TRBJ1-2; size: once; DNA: TGTGCCATGACCCCCAGGGAAAATTCGGCCTGGACCCGCTATGGCTACACCTTC; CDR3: CAMTPRENSAWTRYGYTF
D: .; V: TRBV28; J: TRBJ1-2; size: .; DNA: TGTGCCAGCAGTTTTGCCAGAGGGTGGGGCTACACCTTC; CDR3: CASSFARGWGYTF
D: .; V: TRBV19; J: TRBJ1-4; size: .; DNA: TGTGCCAGTAGTATGAGGAAAGGAGAAAAACTGTTTTTT; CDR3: CASSMRKGEKLFF
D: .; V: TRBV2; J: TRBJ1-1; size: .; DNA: TGTGCCAGTACGACAGGATATTCGGAGACTGAAGCTTTCTTT; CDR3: CASTTGYSETEAFF
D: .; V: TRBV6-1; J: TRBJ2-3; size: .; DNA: TGTGCCAGCAGTGAAGCGCTAGGGACCCGAGGAGATACGCAGTATTTT; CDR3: CASSEALGTRGDTQYF
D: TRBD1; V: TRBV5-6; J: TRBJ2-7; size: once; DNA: TGTGCCAGCAGTCAGGGGGTCTCCTACGAGCAGTACTTC; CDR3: CASSQGVSYEQYF
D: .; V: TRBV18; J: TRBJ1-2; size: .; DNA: TGTGCCAGCTCACCCGACTATGGCTACACCTTC; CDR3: CASSPDYGYTF
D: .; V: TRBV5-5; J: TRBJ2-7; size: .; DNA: TGTGCCAGCAGCTTGGCCCTTACACCGAGCTCCTACGAGCAGTACTTC; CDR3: CASSLALTPSSYEQYF
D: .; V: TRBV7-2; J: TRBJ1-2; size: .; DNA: TGTGCCAGCAGCTTACCCCCGCCGGGGGGAGGCTACACCTTC; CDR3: CASSLPPPGGGYTF
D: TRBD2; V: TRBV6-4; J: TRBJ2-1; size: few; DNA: TGTGCCAGCAGTGTGAAGGGTCCGCCTAGCGGGAACTCCAATGAGCAGTTCTTC; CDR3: CASSVKGPPSGNSNEQFF
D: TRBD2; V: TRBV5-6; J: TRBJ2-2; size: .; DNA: TGTGCCAGCAGCGTACTAGCGGGGGACACCGGGGAGCTGTTTTTT; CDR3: CASSVLAGDTGELFF
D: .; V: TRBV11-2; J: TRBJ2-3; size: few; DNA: TGTGCCAGCAGCTTACAATCAGATACGCAGTATTTT; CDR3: CASSLQSDTQYF
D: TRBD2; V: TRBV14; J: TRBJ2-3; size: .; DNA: TGTGCCAGCAGCCAAAGTTGGGCTAGCGGAGATACGCAGTATTTT; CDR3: CASSQSWASGDTQYF
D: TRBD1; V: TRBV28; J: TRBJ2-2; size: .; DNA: TGTGCCAGCAGTCCCTTGGGGACAGCGAACACCGGGGAGCTGTTTTTT; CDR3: CASSPLGTANTGELFF
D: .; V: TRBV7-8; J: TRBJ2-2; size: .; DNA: TGTGCCAGCAGCTTAGGATTTCAGTTAATCGGGGAGCTGTTTTTT; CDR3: CASSLGFQLIGELFF
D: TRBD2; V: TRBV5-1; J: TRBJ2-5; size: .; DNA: TGCGCCAGCGCCTCGACTAGCGGGGCTTCGGAGACCCAGTACTTC; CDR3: CASASTSGASETQYF
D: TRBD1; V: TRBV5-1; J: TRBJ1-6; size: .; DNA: TGCGCCAGCAGCTCTAGTGTGGCAGGGGGACCCCTCCACTTT; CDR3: CASSSSVAGGPLHF
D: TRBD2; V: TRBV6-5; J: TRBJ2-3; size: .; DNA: TGTGCCAGCAGTTATGGAGCGGGAGGGGGAGATACGCAGTATTTT; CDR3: CASSYGAGGGDTQYF
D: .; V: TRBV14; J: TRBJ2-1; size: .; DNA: TGTGCCAGCAGCCCCTCCTGGGCGTATCGGAGCAATGAGCAGTTCTTC; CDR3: CASSPSWAYRSNEQFF
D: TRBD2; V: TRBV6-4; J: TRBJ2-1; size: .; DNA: TGTGCCAGCAGTCTACTAGCGGGGGCCTACAATGAGCAGTTCTTC; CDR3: CASSLLAGAYNEQFF
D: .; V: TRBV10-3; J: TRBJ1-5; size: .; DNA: TGTGCCATCAGGCCTAGGGTGGGTCAGCCCCAGCATTTT; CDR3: CAIRPRVGQPQHF
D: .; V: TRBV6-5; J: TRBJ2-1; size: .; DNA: TGTGCCAGTAGTCGGGTTGAGGGGGAGCAGTTCTTC; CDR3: CASSRVEGEQFF
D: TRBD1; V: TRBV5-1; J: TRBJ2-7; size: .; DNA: TGCGCCAGCAGGGGTGGGACAGGGGGCGCGGGCGAGCAGTACTTC; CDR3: CASRGGTGGAGEQYF
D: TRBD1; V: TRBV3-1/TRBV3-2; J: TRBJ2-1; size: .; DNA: TGTGCCAGCGGGGGCACAGGGGTTGGGGGTGAGCAGTTCTTC; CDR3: CASGGTGVGGEQFF
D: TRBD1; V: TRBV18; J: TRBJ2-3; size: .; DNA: TGTGCCAGCTCACCCGGGACAGGCACAGATACGCAGTATTTT; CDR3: CASSPGTGTDTQYF
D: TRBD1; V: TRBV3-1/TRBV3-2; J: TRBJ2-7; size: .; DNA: TGTGCCAGCAGCCAAGCGTGGACAGGTTCCTACGAGCAGTACTTC; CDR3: CASSQAWTGSYEQYF
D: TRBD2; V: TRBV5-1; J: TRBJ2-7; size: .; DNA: TGCGCCAGCAGCCCTAGCGGGTCCTACGAGCAGTACTTC; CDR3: CASSPSGSYEQYF
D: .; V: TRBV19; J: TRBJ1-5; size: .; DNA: TGTGCCAGTAGTATAGCTTGGTGGGGGTCGAGCAATCAGCCCCAGCATTTT; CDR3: CASSIAWWGSSNQPQHF